These 22 T cell receptor beta chains share one sample of origin, sequenced in a study of T cells in Graves' hyperthyroidism and ophthalmopathy (dated by TCRdb to the late 2010s). Libraries were made using multiplex PCR. Sequencing was carried out with an Illumina HiSeq 2000. The TCR beta CDR3 regions were amplified from the RNA transcripts. The first round of RT-PCR for the TCR CDR3 was performed with the HTBI primer set and the Qiagen OneStep RT-PCR kit. Through fastp at Q25 and MiXCR, TCRdb rebuilt clones from the public reads, retaining in-frame beta chains. Rows are unified per CDR3 protein, each entry keeping the most common DNA and genes. For this sample the table gives 500,000 to 600,000 distinct CDR3 sequences, of which 40% to 50% were detected only once. The biggest ten clones account for 44% of the sample. Sequencing was done on a sample of peripheral blood or thyroid tissue (not recorded which). Receptors originate from an adult woman with Graves' disease, either hyperthyroidism or ophthalmopathy (not recorded which).

This clonotype showed up many times. The junction and the germline gene differ at one end; a read error may be behind it. The J gene is TRBJ2-6, the V gene TRBV19, with 7 bases fitting TRBD2. The CDR3 spans 15 residues. Germline CDR1 is LNHDA and CDR2 is SQIVND (reference sequence). In DNA form, the CDR3 reads TGTGCCAGTAGTATCCAGGGCAGCGGGGTCAACGTCCTGACTTTC. Protein product: CASSIQGSGVNVLTF.

J is TRBJ2-6 and V is TRBV11-2; no clear D gene. The V and J ends lost 1 base and 18 bases respectively, with 4 bases between them. This CDR3 is built from 9 residues. Per germline, CDR1 SGHAT and CDR2 FQNNGV. CDR3 sequence reads: CASSLGRTF. The CDR3 bases are TGTGCCAGCAGCTTAGGACGGACTTTC.

This clonotype was seen a handful of times. Sequence at one end of the junction differs from germline and may be a read error. The gene calls are TRBV7-9 and TRBJ2-7; the D gene is possibly TRBD2 (6 bases). Looked up from germline, CDR1 is SEHNR and CDR2 is FQNEAQ (reference sequence). CDR3 size: 15 residues. The DNA for the CDR3 is TGCGCCAGCAGCCAGATGGGACTCTATGGCTACGAGCAGTACTTC. Amino acid sequence: CASSQMGLYGYEQYF.

A few counts support this clonotype. The rearrangement uses TRBV10-3 and TRBJ2-5; D possibly corresponds to TRBD1 (6 bases). V gave up 4 bases and J gave up 1 base, with 10 bases separating them. The CDR3 is made up of 14 amino acids. Germline lookup yields CDR1 ENHRY and CDR2 SYGVKD. The CDR3 spells CAISGPDSQETQYF. CDR3 sequence (DNA): TGTGCCATCAGTGGTCCGGACAGCCAAGAGACCCAGTACTTC.

The chain couples TRBV5-1 to TRBJ1-5; TRBD1 agrees at 8 bases. The CDR3 sequence is 15 residues long. V shed 4 bases and J 5 bases; nucleotides not matched to a gene: 8. In germline, CDR1 is SGHRS, CDR2 YFSETQ. In DNA form, the CDR3 reads TGCGCCAGCAGCGATATCCAGGGGGCGGATCAGCCCCAGCATTTT. It translates to CASSDIQGADQPQHF.

This sequence joins TRBV2 and TRBJ2-5, with D maybe TRBD1 (6 bases). The CDR3 covers 13 residues. The germline CDR1 and CDR2 sequences are SNHLY and FYNNEI. V lost 7 bases and J 4 bases, leaving 13 bases between the germline ends. CDR3 nucleotide sequence: TGTGCCAGCACCAGGGGTAAAGGAGAGACCCAGTACTTC. Residues: CASTRGKGETQYF.

The chain combines TRBV9 with TRBJ1-1; 8 nucleotides line up with TRBD1. Germline trimming cut 4 bases from V and 4 bases from J; bases unmatched to any gene: 9. The CDR3 covers 15 residues. Germline loops: CDR1 SGDLS, CDR2 YYNGEE. CDR3: CASSLRRGPGTEAFF. The CDR3 DNA reads TGTGCCAGCAGCCTCCGCAGGGGGCCGGGCACTGAAGCTTTCTTT. The full variable domain, in which reference TRBV9 and TRBJ1-1 provide the parts outside the CDR3, is DSGVTQTPKHLITATGQRVTLRCSPRSGDLSVYWYQQSLDQGLQFLIQYYNGEERAKGNILERFSAQQFPDLHSELNLSSLELGDSALYFCASSLRRGPGTEAFFGQGTRLTVV.

This clonotype was counted only a few times. The V gene is TRBV2, the J gene TRBJ1-1; TRBD1 aligns across 8 bases. In germline, CDR1 is SNHLY, CDR2 FYNNEI. With V trimmed by 6 bases and J by 7 bases, 1 base remained unmatched. CDR3 size: 11 residues. CDR3 residues: CASRGQGEAFF. The CDR3 DNA sequence: TGTGCCAGCAGAGGACAGGGTGAAGCTTTCTTT.

The J gene is TRBJ2-5, the V gene TRBV20-1, with D tentatively TRBD1 (6 bases). The V gene's germline CDR1 is DFQATT and CDR2 SNEGSKA (reference sequence). The CDR3 is 16 amino acids. Deletions cut 6 bases from V and 2 bases from J, with 22 bases between. Here the CDR3 reads CSADTRGLGPQETQYF. In nucleotides, the CDR3 is TGCAGTGCGGATACCAGGGGCCTGGGACCTCAAGAGACCCAGTACTTC.

The chain combines TRBV7-2 with TRBJ1-1; the match to TRBD1 covers 8 bases. Germline CDR1 reads SGHTA; CDR2 reads FQGNSA. V lost 4 bases, J lost 10 bases, and 5 bases stayed unmatched. CDR3 length equals 12 residues. The CDR3: CASSSRGQTAFF. The CDR3 DNA is TGTGCCAGCAGCTCCAGGGGGCAAACAGCTTTCTTT.

The chain employs TRBV10-3 and TRBJ2-2; D possibly matches TRBD1 or TRBD2 (6 bases each). V shed 8 bases and J shed 7 bases, with 20 bases lying between them. The germline V gene encodes CDR1 ENHRY and CDR2 SYGVKD. CDR3 size: 15 residues. CDR3: CAIGGGVRHDGELFF. The CDR3 region has the DNA TGTGCCATCGGAGGGGGAGTTAGGCATGACGGGGAGCTGTTTTTT.

The rearrangement joins TRBV7-9 to TRBJ1-6, with 8 bases fitting TRBD1. The CDR3 is 16 residues long. The ends lost 1 base at V and 7 bases at J; junction bases unmatched: 6. CDR1 SEHNR and CDR2 FQNEAQ come from the germline V gene (reference sequence). The DNA for the CDR3 is TGTGCCAGCAGCTTAGGGGACAGGAGAGCAAATTCACCCCTCCACTTT. It is translated as CASSLGDRRANSPLHF.

A few counts support this clonotype. The chain links TRBV28 to TRBJ1-5, with D perhaps TRBD1 (5 bases). From germline, CDR1 is MDHEN and CDR2 SYDVKM. V lost 7 bases to trimming and J lost 5 bases, with 9 bases between them. The CDR3 is 12 residues long. The CDR3 sequence: CASTQGYQPQHF. CDR3 sequence (DNA): TGTGCCAGCACTCAGGGATATCAGCCCCAGCATTTT. Based on the CDR3 plus reference TRBV28 and TRBJ1-5, the full variable domain is DVKVTQSSRYLVKRTGEKVFLECVQDMDHENMFWYRQDPGLGLRLIYFSYDVKMKEKGDIPEGYSVSREKKERFSLILESASTNQTSMYLCASTQGYQPQHFGDGTRLSIL.

The V and J genes are TRBV29-1 and TRBJ2-7, with 10 bases that match TRBD1. Looked up from germline, CDR1 is SQVTM and CDR2 is ANQGSEA. The CDR3 has 14 amino acids. J lost 4 bases, V lost 3 bases, and 6 bases had no gene match. The DNA of the CDR3 is TGCAGCGTTGACACCGGGACAGGGGTATACGAGCAGTACTTC. Translating it yields CSVDTGTGVYEQYF.

This clonotype showed up just a few times. V is TRBV19 and J is TRBJ1-2; 8 nucleotides agree with TRBD1. The germline V gene has CDR1 LNHDA and CDR2 SQIVND (reference sequence). CDR3 length: 12 amino acids. After removal of 7 bases from V and 7 bases from J, the junction contained 5 bases not matched to a gene. The CDR3 loop reads CASNQGAGGYTF. The CDR3, as DNA: TGTGCCAGTAATCAGGGGGCCGGTGGCTACACCTTC.

The chain couples TRBV27 to TRBJ2-2; D uncertain. The ends were cut back, 6 bases at V and 4 bases at J, with 12 bases in the middle. Germline CDR1 and CDR2: MNHEY and SMNVEV (reference sequence). The CDR3 sequence is 14 residues long. CDR3 amino acids: CASSLKTSTGELFF. Written as DNA, the CDR3 is TGTGCCAGCAGCCTAAAAACCTCCACCGGGGAGCTGTTTTTT.

The rearrangement links TRBV15 to TRBJ2-7; D may be TRBD1 (5 bases). In germline, CDR1 is LNHNV, CDR2 YYDKDF (reference sequence). The V and J ends lost 1 base and 1 base respectively, with 17 bases between them. The CDR3 loop spans 17 amino acids. The DNA of the CDR3 is TGTGCCACCAGCAGAGGAAATCCTAGGGGTCCGTCCTACGAGCAGTACTTC. Encoded protein: CATSRGNPRGPSYEQYF.

This clonotype was seen a few times. The chain links TRBV2 to TRBJ2-7; 8 positions match TRBD2. The CDR3 has 15 amino acids. Germline V gene lookup returns CDR1 SNHLY and CDR2 FYNNEI. The V segment lost 3 bases and the J segment 1 base; nucleotides outside the gene matches: 5. CDR3 coding DNA: TGTGCCAGCAGTGAGTTAACTAGCGGTTCCTACGAGCAGTACTTC. Residues: CASSELTSGSYEQYF.

This clonotype was counted many times. The chain links TRBV5-1 to TRBJ1-5; the D gene is possibly TRBD1 (5 bases). CDR1 and CDR2 (germline): SGHRS, YFSETQ. CDR3 size: 14 residues. V shed 4 bases and J shed 4 bases, with 12 bases lying between them. CDR3 sequence: CASSPDGANQPQHF. The DNA of the CDR3 is TGCGCCAGCAGCCCCGATGGGGCGAATCAGCCCCAGCATTTT.

The V call is TRBV7-2, the J call TRBJ2-6, with D hard to call. Trimming removed 2 bases from V and 0 bases from J, with 11 bases in between. The CDR3 is 17 amino acids. Germline CDR1 reads SGHTA; CDR2 reads FQGNSA. The CDR3 reads CASSLLGPPSGANVLTF. The DNA for the CDR3 is TGTGCCAGCAGCTTATTGGGTCCCCCCTCTGGGGCCAACGTCCTGACTTTC.

The V call is TRBV28, the J call TRBJ1-1, with D unclear. Trimming took off 3 bases at V and 2 bases at J, with 4 bases between the two ends. The CDR3 runs 12 residues. CDR1 MDHEN and CDR2 SYDVKM come from the germline V gene. The CDR3, as DNA: TGTGCCAGCAGTTTCATTAACACTGAAGCTTTCTTT. It yields the protein CASSFINTEAFF.

The chain couples TRBV29-1 to TRBJ1-2; perhaps TRBD1 as D (5 bases). Germline lookup yields CDR1 SQVTM and CDR2 ANQGSEA. The CDR3 runs 13 residues. Deletions cut 5 bases from V and 4 bases from J, with 14 bases between. The chain's CDR3 is CSVTGTLFYGYTF. The CDR3 DNA follows: TGCAGCGTTACCGGGACCTTATTCTATGGCTACACCTTC.